These T cell receptor beta chains were read from a single sample in a study of blood T cell repertoires in COVID-19. The method was immunoSEQ multiplex PCR; TCRdb's version includes in-frame clones alone and lacks a portion of them. The sample holds approximately 170,000 clones, 83% seen once. Sequenced sample: PBMCs or T cells enriched from blood (not recorded which). The receptors were sampled from a woman between 50 and 59 years old in a cohort exposed to, infected with or recovered from COVID-19 (not recorded which). CDR3s include the opening cysteine and the closing phenylalanine or tryptophan. A D gene is named only where the DNA matches it firmly. Size tells how often a clone was seen (once, few, many) or the class of an expanded clone, and some rows leave it out.

clone_size	d_call	v_call	j_call	cdr3_nt	cdr3_aa
-	-	TRBV7-3	TRBJ2-7	TGTGCCAGTGCGAGGACAACGCTTAGCGAGCAGTACTTC	CASARTTLSEQYF
-	TRBD2	TRBV5-1	TRBJ2-2	TGCGCCAGCAGCTCCACTAGCGGGGTCGGGGAGCTGTTTTTT	CASSSTSGVGELFF
-	-	TRBV9	TRBJ2-3	TGTGCCAGCAACAGAGGGGGGGCGGGCACAGATACGCAGTATTTT	CASNRGGAGTDTQYF
-	TRBD1	TRBV2	TRBJ1-6	TGTGCCAGCAGTGAAGTGGCACAGGGGGTTAATTCACCCCTCCACTTT	CASSEVAQGVNSPLHF
few	-	TRBV3-1/TRBV3-2	TRBJ1-2	TGTGCCAGCAGCCAAATCTCGCCGGGTGGCTACACCTTC	CASSQISPGGYTF
-	TRBD2	TRBV10-3	TRBJ2-3	TGTGCCATCAGTTCGGGACTAGCTCTCACAGATACGCAGTATTTT	CAISSGLALTDTQYF
-	-	TRBV4-3	TRBJ1-4	TGCGCCAGCAGCCGAGGTAGGGGTTATGCGGAACTGTTTTTT	CASSRGRGYAELFF
-	TRBD2	TRBV3-1/TRBV3-2	TRBJ2-5	TGTGCCAGCAGCGCGGGGGTTCGAGAGACCCAGTACTTC	CASSAGVRETQYF
once	TRBD2	TRBV3-1/TRBV3-2	TRBJ2-2	TGTGCCAGCAGCCAAGCGGCTAGCGGGAGGGCCGGGGAGCTGTTTTTT	CASSQAASGRAGELFF
-	TRBD1	TRBV10-2	TRBJ1-1	TGCGCCAGCAGTGAGTCGGGACAGGTGAACACTGAAGCTTTCTTT	CASSESGQVNTEAFF
-	TRBD1	TRBV6-2/TRBV6-3	TRBJ1-2	TGTGCCAGCAGTGGGGACAGCCCACTTCCCACCTTC	CASSGDSPLPTF
few	TRBD1	TRBV9	TRBJ1-1	TGTGCCAGCAGCCCCCAATTGGGGGACAGGGGGTTCAACACTGAAGCTTTCTTT	CASSPQLGDRGFNTEAFF
-	-	TRBV19	TRBJ1-4	TGTGCCAGTAGTCCCCAGGTGGCAACTAATGAAAAACTGTTTTTT	CASSPQVATNEKLFF
-	-	TRBV20-1	TRBJ2-7	TGCAGGCCCTCAACCTACGATGGGCAGTACTTC	CRPSTYDGQYF
few	TRBD1	TRBV7-3	TRBJ2-2	TGTGCCAGCTCTGAGGGACAGTTCACCGGGGAGCTGTTTTTT	CASSEGQFTGELFF
-	TRBD1	TRBV7-2	TRBJ2-6	TGTGCCAGCAGCTTAGTAGGCCCCCGCAGGGGGCTTGGGGCCAACGTCCTGACTTTC	CASSLVGPRRGLGANVLTF
-	-	TRBV28	TRBJ1-2	TGTGCCAGCAGTAACGATCTCAGCTATGGCTACACCTTC	CASSNDLSYGYTF
few	-	TRBV24-1	TRBJ1-2	TGTGCCACCAGTGATTTTGGGGTCGGGAGAACCGATGGCTACACCTTC	CATSDFGVGRTDGYTF
few	-	TRBV2	TRBJ2-7	TGTGCCAGCAGTGAACAAGCCCAAGAGCTCTACGAGCAGTACTTC	CASSEQAQELYEQYF
-	TRBD1	TRBV5-1	TRBJ1-4	TGCGCCAGCAGCTTAGGGACAGTTTATGAAAAACTGTTTTTT	CASSLGTVYEKLFF
-	TRBD1	TRBV28	TRBJ1-4	TGTGCCAGCAGCTCTGGACAGGGATATGAAAAACTGTTTTTT	CASSSGQGYEKLFF
-	-	TRBV30	TRBJ1-1	TGTGCCTGGATCGAGATTGACCGCGGAGGAATTGAAGCTTTCTTT	CAWIEIDRGGIEAFF
few	TRBD1	TRBV4-3	TRBJ1-1	TGCGCCAGCAGCCAGTACCCAGGACAGGATGAAGCTTTCTTT	CASSQYPGQDEAFF
-	-	TRBV4-1	TRBJ2-1	TGCGCCAGCAGCCAAGAAGGGGCCCCCTACAATGAGCAGTTCTTC	CASSQEGAPYNEQFF
-	-	TRBV5-5	TRBJ1-4	TGTGCCAGCAGCTTGCCCACGGGGGGGTATGAAAAACTGTTTTTT	CASSLPTGGYEKLFF
-	-	TRBV6-5	TRBJ1-1	TGTGCCAGCAGTTACGATGGTTGGAGAAGCACTGAAGCTTTCTTT	CASSYDGWRSTEAFF
-	-	TRBV19	TRBJ1-6	TGTGCCAGTAGTCCATACAGGGAAGAGGCCTATAATTCACCCCTCCACTTT	CASSPYREEAYNSPLHF
few	TRBD2	TRBV4-2	TRBJ2-1	TGTGCCAGCAGCCCCCGATTAGCGGGAGGGGGCTACAATGAGCAGTTCTTC	CASSPRLAGGGYNEQFF
-	TRBD1	TRBV19	TRBJ2-7	TGTGCCAGTTCGACCAGGGGGAGCTCCTACGAGCAGTACTTC	CASSTRGSSYEQYF
-	-	TRBV5-1	TRBJ1-5	TGCGCCAGCAGTCAAACCGGAGGGCAGCCCCAGCATTTT	CASSQTGGQPQHF
-	TRBD1	TRBV9	TRBJ2-2	TGTGCCAGCAGCGAGGGGACAGGGGCCAACACCGGGGAGCTGTTTTTT	CASSEGTGANTGELFF
-	TRBD1	TRBV7-9	TRBJ2-2	TGTGCCAGCAGCCCTCCGGGACAGGGCGGCACCGGGGAGCTGTTTTTT	CASSPPGQGGTGELFF
-	TRBD2	TRBV30	TRBJ2-2	TGTGCCTGGTGGTTCGGGGGGACCGGGGAGCTGTTTTTT	CAWWFGGTGELFF